The 13 T cell receptor beta chains reported below all come from one sample, sequenced in a study of CD8+CD57+ T cells in acquired aplastic anemia. CDR3 and TCR beta VDJ profiling relied on a genomic DNA template. TCRdb re-analysed the reads in MiXCR, keeping a single row per CDR3 protein. The data show hundreds of thousands of distinct CDR3 sequences, just under 70% seen once. The sample consisted of sorted CD4+, CD8+, or CD8+CD57+ T cells (not recorded which) from PBMCs. The receptors derive from a human donor in good health, serving as a control.

This chain links TRBV2 with TRBJ1-2, with D unclear. Germline V gene data show CDR1 as SNHLY and CDR2 as FYNNEI. This CDR3 has 13 amino acids. V gave up 2 bases and J gave up 4 bases, with 8 bases separating them. As DNA, the CDR3 is TGTGCCAGCAGTGAACAGGATCTCTATGGCTACACCTTC. Protein: CASSEQDLYGYTF. The full variable domain, with the rest looked up from reference TRBV2 and TRBJ1-2, is EPEVTQTPSHQVTQMGQEVILRCVPISNHLYFYWYRQILGQKVEFLVSFYNNEISEKSEIFDDQFSVERPDGSNFTLKIRSTKLEDSAMYFCASSEQDLYGYTFGSGTRLTVV.

The V gene is TRBV15, the J gene TRBJ1-2; D not resolved. Trimming removed 4 bases from V and 8 bases from J, with 14 bases in between. The germline CDR1 and CDR2 sequences are LNHNV and YYDKDF (reference sequence). The CDR3 length is 13 residues. DNA for the CDR3: TGTGCCACCAGCATAACGGGGATGAAGGGCTACACCTTC. This sequence encodes CATSITGMKGYTF.

CDR3 coding DNA: TGTGCCAGCAGTTGGACGCAGGTCTATGGACACACCTTC. This encodes CASSWTQVYGHTF. The rearrangement links TRBV7-9 to TRBJ1-2; D gene ambiguous. Trimming shortened V by 6 bases and J by 12 bases, and 20 bases separated the two germline ends. Germline loops: CDR1 SEHNR, CDR2 FQNEAQ (reference sequence). CDR3 length equals 13 residues.

V is TRBV12-5 and J is TRBJ2-2; D perhaps matches TRBD2 (5 bases). The CDR3 covers 19 residues. Germline CDR1 reads LGHNT; CDR2 reads FRNRAP. The CDR3: CASSQLPRTLARNTGELFF. The CDR3 DNA reads as TGTGCCAGCAGCCAGTTACCTCGGACTTTAGCAAGAAACACCGGGGAGCTGTTTTTT.

V gene TRBV5-6 combines with J gene TRBJ2-7; 8 nucleotides match TRBD2. Germline assignment: CDR1 SGHDT and CDR2 YYEEEE. This CDR3 is built from 17 residues. V was clipped by 3 bases and J by 2 bases; unmatched bases: 13. The DNA for the CDR3 is TGTGCCAGCAGCTCACAGGGACGCGGGGGGCTAGCCTACGAGCAGTACTTC. It specifies CASSSQGRGGLAYEQYF.

The table lists this clonotype with a count of one. The CDR3 region has the DNA TGTGCCAGCAGCCGTTGTATTTTGGCGCCGACCGACGAGCAGTACTTC. Its translation is CASSRCILAPTDEQYF. The chain combines TRBV11-1 with TRBJ2-7; D not resolved. The V and J ends lost 5 bases and 5 bases respectively, with 22 bases between them. CDR1 and CDR2 from the germline V gene are SGHAT and FQDESV (reference sequence). This CDR3 spans 16 amino acids.

The J gene is TRBJ1-2, the V gene TRBV7-6; D possibly corresponds to TRBD1 (6 bases). Trimming took off 3 bases at V and 11 bases at J, with 25 bases between the two ends. Germline V gene data show CDR1 as SGHVS and CDR2 as FNYEAQ. The CDR3 consists of 16 residues. The CDR3 nucleotides read TGTGCCAGCAGCTTCCCGGACCAGGGGACGAGCAGTACTTACACCTTC. It encodes CASSFPDQGTSSTYTF.

This clonotype was seen ten or more times. The chain is built from TRBV30 and TRBJ2-1, with 7 bases identical to TRBD1. There are 11 residues in the CDR3. Germline CDR1 is GTSNPN and CDR2 is SVGIG (reference sequence). J was trimmed by 9 bases and V by 2 bases; bases with no gene match: 1. The CDR3 sequence is CAWSRDSEQFF. The CDR3 DNA reads TGTGCCTGGAGTCGGGACAGTGAGCAGTTCTTC. Full variable domain (missing parts from reference TRBV30 and TRBJ2-1): SQTIHQWPATLVQPVGSPLSLECTVEGTSNPNLYWYRQAAGRGLQLLFYSVGIGQISSEVPQNLSASRPQDRQFILSSKKLLLSDSGFYLCAWSRDSEQFFGPGTRLTVL.

The chain links TRBV7-9 to TRBJ2-7; 7 bases are a match to TRBD2. Trimming cost V 0 bases and J 3 bases; bases outside gene matches: 8. There are 16 residues in the CDR3. Germline V gene data show CDR1 as SEHNR and CDR2 as FQNEAQ (reference sequence). In DNA, the CDR3 is TGTGCCAGCAGCTTAGCGCCGACGGGGGAGGGCTACGAGCAGTACTTC. Amino acid sequence: CASSLAPTGEGYEQYF.

This clonotype has at least ten counts. V is TRBV12-3 or TRBV12-4 and J is TRBJ1-2; D is undetermined. The CDR3 contains 15 residues. With 1 base removed from V and 1 base from J, the gap between germline ends came to 10 bases. DNA of the CDR3: TGTGCCAGCAGTTTAGATAGTACCTATAACTATGGCTACACCTTC. This encodes CASSLDSTYNYGYTF.

Concerning this clonotype itself: An end of the junction does not agree with germline; a read error may underlie this. The chain joins TRBV15 to TRBJ1-2; unclear D gene. In germline, CDR1 is LNHNV, CDR2 YYDKDF (reference sequence). This CDR3 has 14 amino acids. CDR3 protein: CVTSRDRAIYGYTF. CDR3 DNA: TGTGTCACCAGCAGAGATCGGGCTATCTATGGCTACACCTTC. Full variable domain (remainder filled in from reference TRBV15 and TRBJ1-2): DAMVIQNPRYQVTQFGKPVTLSCSQTLNHNVMYWYQQKSSQAPKLLFHYYDKDFNNEADTPDNFQSRRPNTSFCFLDIRSPGLGDTAMYLCVTSRDRAIYGYTFGSGTRLTVV.

With regard to this clonotype: A clone one base away is much larger, so this may be a read error. The V call is TRBV20-1, the J call TRBJ1-4; D ambiguous. Germline V gene lookup returns CDR1 DFQATT and CDR2 SNEGSKA (reference sequence). The CDR3 runs to 12 residues. CDR3 nucleotide sequence: TGCGGTGCTAGTGGTCCCAATGAAAAACTGCTTTTT. Encoded protein: CGASGPNEKLLF.

CDR3 DNA: TGCAGTGCGACACGGACTAGCGGGCAAGAGACCCAGTACTTC. Protein sequence: CSATRTSGQETQYF. The gene calls are TRBV20-1 and TRBJ2-5; 11 bases agree with TRBD2. After removal of 6 bases from V and 2 bases from J, the junction contained 5 bases not matched to a gene. The CDR3 spans 14 residues. The V gene's germline CDR1 is DFQATT and CDR2 SNEGSKA (reference sequence).